This TCR beta chain was obtained from a study of T cells after yellow fever vaccination. Notes on the study in general: When the response was secondary, it was weaker but reached its peak faster, day 5 versus 15. Reappearing after the booster were most of the clones from primary vaccination (about 96% CD4, approximately 85% CD8). The presence of abundant clonotypes contaminating from the bulk population was possible in FACS-sorted repertoires.

Generation of TCR cDNA used 5'RACE template switching (which added a universal primer site and UMIs). TCRdb re-called the 5' RACE reads through MiXCR, storing one row per CDR3 protein. The sample yields some 250,000 distinct CDR3 sequences, 6.9% seen once. As regards this clonotype: The antigen is undetermined.

The CDR3 spans 11 residues. The V end was cut by 6 bases, the J end by 9 bases, with 13 bases between. Germline V gives CDR1 DFQATT, CDR2 SNEGSKA (reference sequence). Sequencing was performed on CD4+ T cells sorted from PBMCs, taken 15 days after the yellow fever booster vaccination. The TCR was taken from a man younger than 40 who received the YFV17D yellow fever vaccine. The V gene is TRBV20-1, the J gene TRBJ2-3; D is possibly TRBD1 or TRBD2 (5 bases each). As DNA, the CDR3 is TGCAGTGCCAGGGACCCACCGACGCAGTATTTT. Translation: CSARDPPTQYF.